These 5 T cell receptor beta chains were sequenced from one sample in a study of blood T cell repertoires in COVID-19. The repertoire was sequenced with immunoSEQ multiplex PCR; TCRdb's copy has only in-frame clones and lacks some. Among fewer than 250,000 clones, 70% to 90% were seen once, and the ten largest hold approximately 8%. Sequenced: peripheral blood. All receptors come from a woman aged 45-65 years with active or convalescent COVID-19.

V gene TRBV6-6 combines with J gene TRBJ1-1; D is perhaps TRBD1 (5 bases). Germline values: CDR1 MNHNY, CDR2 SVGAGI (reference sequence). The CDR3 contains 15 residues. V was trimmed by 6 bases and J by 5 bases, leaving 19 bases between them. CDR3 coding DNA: TGTGCCAGCAGCCCTCCGGGATCCCGGGGGACTGAAGCTTTCTTT. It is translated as CASSPPGSRGTEAFF.

Written as DNA, the CDR3 is TGTGCCAGCAGCCAAGATGGGACAGGGGTCTATGGCTACACCTTC. Translating it yields CASSQDGTGVYGYTF. The chain joins TRBV4-2 to TRBJ1-2, with TRBD1 matching over 10 bases. Germline trimming cut 0 bases from V and 4 bases from J; bases unmatched to any gene: 2. Germline V gene sequence: CDR1 LGHNA, CDR2 YNFKEQ. This CDR3 contains 15 residues.

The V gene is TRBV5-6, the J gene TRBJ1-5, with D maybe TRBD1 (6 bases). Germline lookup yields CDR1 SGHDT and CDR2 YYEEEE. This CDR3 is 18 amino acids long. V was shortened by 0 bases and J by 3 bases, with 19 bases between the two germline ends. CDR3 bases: TGTGCCAGCAGCTTGGCCGGAGTACCGGGGGGGCTCAATCAGCCCCAGCATTTT. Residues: CASSLAGVPGGLNQPQHF.

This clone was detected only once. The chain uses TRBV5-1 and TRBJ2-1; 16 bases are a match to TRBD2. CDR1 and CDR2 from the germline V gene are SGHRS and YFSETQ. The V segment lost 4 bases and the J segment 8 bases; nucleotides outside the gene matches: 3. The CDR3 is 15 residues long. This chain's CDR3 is CASSPGTSGRDEQFF. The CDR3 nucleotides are TGCGCCAGCAGCCCCGGGACTAGCGGGAGGGATGAGCAGTTCTTC.

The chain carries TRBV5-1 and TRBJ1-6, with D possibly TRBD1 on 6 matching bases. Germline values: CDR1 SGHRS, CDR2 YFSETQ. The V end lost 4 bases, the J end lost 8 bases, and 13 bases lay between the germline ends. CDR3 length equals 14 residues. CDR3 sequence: CASSAQGKHSPLHF. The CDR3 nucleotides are TGCGCCAGCAGCGCCCAGGGGAAGCATTCACCCCTCCACTTT.